The TCR beta chain described here comes from a study of OX40 agonist ivuxolimab in advanced cancers. Study background: While on treatment, patients had intravenous ivuxolimab at 0.01 to 10 mg/kg every 2 weeks. Partial responses were achieved by three patients, one with hepatocellular carcinoma and two with cutaneous melanoma.

V was clipped by 3 bases and J by 0 bases, with 9 bases between them. The CDR3 contains 16 residues. Germline CDR1 MDHEN, CDR2 SYDVKM. Profiled with immunoSEQ multiplex PCR; TCRdb holds only in-frame clones, not every one. The sample has about 95,000 clones; around 90% are singletons. The source is an adult with an advanced solid tumor such as melanoma, head and neck, liver or kidney cancer. Sequences were derived from CD4+ or CD8+ T cells sorted from blood, sampled in a trial of the OX40 agonist ivuxolimab. The chain joins TRBV28 to TRBJ2-6; weak D call: TRBD2 (6 bases). CDR3 DNA: TGTGCCAGCAGTTTCCGCGGGGCCTCTGGGGCCAACGTCCTGACTTTC. Protein: CASSFRGASGANVLTF.